The rows below give T cell receptor beta chains drawn from one sample of a study of blood T cells in healthy people across ages. MiXCR was run by TCRdb on the 5' RACE reads, yielding one entry per CDR3 protein. The table includes more than 1,400,000 distinct CDR3 sequences, roughly 40% detected once. Specimen: blood. Receptors originate from a woman aged 18 to 35 in good health. The CDR3 runs from the conserved cysteine through the conserved F or W. Fields, in order: clone size, V gene, J gene, D gene, CDR3 protein, CDR3 DNA. D genes are given only for firm matches. Clone size is given for some rows only: seen once, a few or many times, or a class if the clone is expanded.

few	TRBV11-2	TRBJ2-7	TRBD2	CASSLSGKLAGESYEQYF	TGTGCCAGCAGCTTATCAGGGAAACTAGCGGGAGAATCCTACGAGCAGTACTTC
NA	TRBV29-1	TRBJ2-7	TRBD2	CSVDGEASGAGKSTYEQYF	TGCAGCGTTGATGGGGAAGCTAGCGGGGCGGGGAAGAGTACCTACGAGCAGTACTTC
NA	TRBV4-2	TRBJ2-3	TRBD1	CASSQDHLTGGWDTQYF	TGTGCCAGCAGCCAAGATCATCTAACAGGGGGTTGGGATACGCAGTATTTT
once	TRBV7-2	TRBJ2-2	NA	CASSPGTMNTGELFF	TGTGCCAGCAGCCCCGGGACGATGAACACCGGGGAGCTGTTTTTT
few	TRBV3-1	TRBJ2-5	TRBD2	CASSQDPREFSETQYF	TGTGCCAGCAGCCAAGATCCGCGGGAGTTTAGTGAGACCCAGTACTTC
few	TRBV6-6	TRBJ2-5	TRBD2	CAIGLAGGTQYF	TGTGCCATAGGGCTAGCGGGAGGGACCCAGTACTTC
NA	TRBV2	TRBJ1-4	NA	CASRDWGGTSTTNEKLFF	TGTGCCAGCAGAGACTGGGGCGGGACTTCCACAACTAATGAAAAACTGTTTTTT
NA	TRBV11-1	TRBJ2-6	TRBD1	CASSFAGTGGGGANVLTF	TGTGCCAGCAGCTTCGCCGGGACAGGGGGCGGTGGGGCCAACGTCCTGACTTTC
NA	TRBV28	TRBJ2-1	TRBD2	CASSLLLAGGSSYNEQFF	TGTGCCAGCAGCCTCCTTCTAGCGGGAGGAAGCTCCTACAATGAGCAGTTCTTC
NA	TRBV30	TRBJ2-7	NA	CAWNRRVYPPYEQYF	TGTGCCTGGAACAGGAGGGTGTATCCGCCCTACGAGCAGTACTTC
NA	TRBV12-3/TRBV12-4	TRBJ2-3	NA	CASRPNRYSTDTQYF	TGTGCCAGCAGACCTAACAGGTACAGCACAGATACGCAGTATTTT
NA	TRBV2	TRBJ2-1	TRBD1	CASEAGQGYNEQFF	TGTGCCAGCGAGGCCGGACAGGGCTACAATGAGCAGTTCTTC
few	TRBV6-2/TRBV6-3	TRBJ2-5	TRBD2	CASSTDRERGIETQYF	TGTGCCAGCAGTACCGACCGGGAGCGGGGAATAGAGACCCAGTACTTC
few	TRBV9	TRBJ2-7	TRBD1	CASSDDRVYEQYF	TGTGCCAGCAGCGACGACAGGGTCTACGAGCAGTACTTC
NA	TRBV30	TRBJ2-3	TRBD2	CAWRLAGGWDTQYF	TGTGCCTGGAGGCTAGCGGGTGGATGGGATACGCAGTATTTT
NA	TRBV7-8	TRBJ2-3	NA	CASSLEGSAQYF	TGTGCCAGCAGCTTAGAGGGTAGTGCGCAGTATTTT
NA	TRBV6-5	TRBJ2-7	NA	CASSYTGALDNSYEQYF	TGTGCCAGCAGTTACACGGGGGCACTGGACAACTCCTACGAGCAGTACTTC
few	TRBV4-1	TRBJ1-1	TRBD1	CASSQGTGGPEAFF	TGCGCCAGCAGCCAAGGGACAGGGGGCCCTGAAGCTTTCTTT
NA	TRBV30	TRBJ1-2	NA	CAWSVSALYGYTF	TGTGCCTGGAGTGTATCGGCCCTCTATGGCTACACCTTC
NA	TRBV3-1	TRBJ2-1	TRBD2	CASSPHGAGGRAEQFF	TGTGCCAGCAGCCCGCACGGGGCGGGAGGAAGGGCTGAGCAGTTCTTC
NA	TRBV4-1	TRBJ1-1	NA	CASSPYRATSQNTEAFF	TGCGCCAGCAGCCCCTACCGGGCCACTAGCCAGAACACTGAAGCTTTCTTT
NA	TRBV3-1	TRBJ2-6	TRBD1	CACSQGRGLTLRSGANVLTF	TGTGCCTGCAGCCAAGGCAGGGGGCTAACCCTCCGCTCTGGGGCCAACGTCCTGACTTTC
few	TRBV28	TRBJ2-3	TRBD2	CASSHSHPGLAGGMDTQYF	TGTGCCAGCAGTCATAGTCATCCGGGACTAGCGGGGGGGATGGATACGCAGTATTTT
few	TRBV5-6	TRBJ1-2	NA	CASSLVSAGDYGYTF	TGTGCCAGCAGCTTGGTGTCCGCCGGGGACTATGGCTACACCTTC
NA	TRBV6-2/TRBV6-3	TRBJ1-5	NA	CASSYSYPGGTYNQPQHF	TGTGCCAGCAGTTACTCGTATCCTGGAGGGACTTACAATCAGCCCCAGCATTTT
few	TRBV10-3	TRBJ2-7	TRBD2	CAGSAGGDSFGYEQYF	TGTGCCGGATCAGCGGGAGGCGACTCGTTTGGGTACGAGCAGTACTTC
NA	TRBV10-3	TRBJ2-1	TRBD2	CASQEGTSVYNERFF	TGTGCCAGCCAAGAGGGGACTAGTGTCTACAATGAGCGGTTCTTC
NA	TRBV9	TRBJ2-5	NA	CASSVGGGLIETQYF	TGTGCCAGCAGCGTAGGAGGGGGATTAATAGAGACCCAGTACTTC
NA	TRBV4-1	TRBJ2-5	NA	CASSQSVAETQYF	TGCGCCAGCAGCCAAAGTGTAGCAGAGACCCAGTACTTC
few	TRBV2	TRBJ2-5	TRBD2	CASTGGSGKETQYF	TGTGCCAGCACAGGCGGGAGTGGTAAAGAGACCCAGTACTTC
few	TRBV20-1	TRBJ1-2	TRBD1	CSARDRYRGRVSYGYTF	TGCAGTGCTAGAGATCGGTACAGGGGACGAGTTAGCTATGGCTACACCTTC
NA	TRBV5-5	TRBJ2-1	TRBD2	CTSSPLGLAALNEQFF	TGTACCAGCAGCCCCCTGGGGCTAGCGGCCCTCAATGAGCAGTTCTTC
NA	TRBV7-7	TRBJ2-3	TRBD2	CASSPSGSRADTQYF	TGTGCCAGCAGCCCGAGCGGGAGTAGGGCAGATACGCAGTATTTT
NA	TRBV4-2	TRBJ1-3	NA	CVSSQAGTLRNTIYF	TGTGTCAGCAGCCAAGCCGGGACACTGAGAAACACCATATATTTT
few	TRBV5-1	TRBJ1-1	TRBD1	CASSSKGQLGTEAFF	TGCGCCAGCAGCTCAAAGGGACAGCTAGGCACTGAAGCTTTCTTT
NA	TRBV3-1	TRBJ2-2	NA	CASSMGGGELFF	TGTGCCAGCAGCATGGGGGGCGGGGAGCTGTTTTTT
few	TRBV20-1	TRBJ1-1	NA	CSAAAPKLGTEAFF	TGCAGTGCGGCGGCCCCCAAGTTGGGCACTGAAGCTTTCTTT
few	TRBV28	TRBJ2-7	TRBD2	CASSFQVAGGYEQYF	TGTGCCAGCAGTTTCCAGGTCGCGGGGGGTTACGAGCAGTACTTC
NA	TRBV2	TRBJ2-4	TRBD1	CASRDSRGKGKNIQYF	TGTGCCAGCAGAGACTCCAGGGGGAAGGGCAAAAACATTCAGTACTTC